These 30 T cell receptor beta chains were sequenced from one sample in a study of T cell repertoires in cytomegalovirus infection. TCRdb itself ran the reads through MiXCR, one entry per CDR3 protein. The sample lists 250,000 to 300,000 distinct CDR3 sequences; about a quarter were seen once. Sequenced: PBMCs. Receptors were obtained from a human donor in good health (CMV status not recorded). Some clones in this sample may be carry-over from other donors' samples.

The chain combines TRBV6-2 or TRBV6-3 with TRBJ2-7; TRBD2 matches 11 bases. The CDR3 contains 16 residues. In germline, CDR1 is MNHEY, CDR2 SVGEGT. Germline trimming cut 6 bases from V and 2 bases from J; bases unmatched to any gene: 9. The CDR3 DNA is TGTGCCAGCAGCCTAGCGGGAGGCCTATTCGCCTACGAGCAGTACTTC. This sequence encodes CASSLAGGLFAYEQYF.

The J gene is TRBJ2-1, the V gene TRBV19; unclear D gene. Trimming removed 3 bases at V and 5 bases at J, with 14 bases between. This CDR3 has 15 amino acids. Germline assignment: CDR1 LNHDA and CDR2 SQIVND (reference sequence). CDR3 sequence (DNA): TGTGCCAGTAGTATCCGTTTCATTGCAAACAATGAGCAGTTCTTC. Protein sequence: CASSIRFIANNEQFF. Complete variable domain (other parts from reference TRBV19 and TRBJ2-1): DGGITQSPKYLFRKEGQNVTLSCEQNLNHDAMYWYRQDPGQGLRLIYYSQIVNDFQKGDIAEGYSVSREKKESFPLTVTSAQKNPTAFYLCASSIRFIANNEQFFGPGTRLTVL.

The V gene is TRBV11-2, the J gene TRBJ2-7; 10 positions agree with TRBD1. With 1 base clipped from V and 2 bases from J, the junction kept 8 bases outside the gene matches. This CDR3 spans 17 amino acids. Germline values: CDR1 SGHAT, CDR2 FQNNGV. As DNA, the CDR3 is TGTGCCAGCAGCTTAGGTGTAGGGACAGGGGAAACCTACGAGCAGTACTTC. Its translation is CASSLGVGTGETYEQYF.

The chain combines TRBV28 with TRBJ1-1; 9 bases are shared with TRBD1. Trimming removed 3 bases from V and 5 bases from J; junction bases left unmatched: 7. The CDR3 is made up of 15 amino acids. CDR1 MDHEN and CDR2 SYDVKM come from the germline V gene. CDR3 loop: CASSFGTGWETEAFF. The CDR3 DNA sequence: TGTGCCAGCAGTTTCGGGACAGGGTGGGAGACTGAAGCTTTCTTT.

V gene TRBV6-2 or TRBV6-3 combines with J gene TRBJ1-5, with 11 bases that match TRBD1. J gave up 16 bases and V 6 bases, and 8 bases lay outside the gene matches. There are 12 residues in the CDR3. The V gene's germline CDR1 is MNHEY and CDR2 SVGEGT. This CDR3 reads CASRTRTGGGHF. In DNA, the CDR3 is TGTGCCAGCAGGACTCGGACAGGGGGCGGACATTTT.

This clonotype was observed many times. The chain couples TRBV7-6 to TRBJ1-1; tentatively, D is TRBD1 (6 bases). There are 16 residues in the CDR3. Germline CDR1 is SGHVS and CDR2 is FNYEAQ. V lost 2 bases to trimming and J lost 7 bases, with 20 bases between them. The CDR3 is CASSLNLWGKGGEAFF. CDR3 DNA sequence: TGTGCCAGCAGCTTAAATCTTTGGGGCAAAGGGGGTGAAGCTTTCTTT.

V and J are TRBV2 and TRBJ1-5, with D possibly matching TRBD1 (6 bases). The V end lost 10 bases, the J end lost 5 bases, and 12 bases lay between the germline ends. Per germline, CDR1 SNHLY and CDR2 FYNNEI. The length of the CDR3 is 12 residues. CDR3: CATKGEDQPQHF. CDR3 sequence (DNA): TGTGCCACCAAGGGGGAGGATCAGCCCCAGCATTTT.

The CDR3 spells CASRDTGGLYTDTQYF. CDR3 bases: TGTGCCAGCAGGGACACAGGAGGACTTTATACAGATACGCAGTATTTT. The chain has TRBV2 and TRBJ2-3; D is possibly TRBD1 or TRBD2 (5 bases each). This CDR3 spans 16 amino acids. Germline V lookup: CDR1 SNHLY, CDR2 FYNNEI. V lost 6 bases to trimming and J lost 3 bases, with 19 bases between them.

This sequence joins TRBV27 and TRBJ2-7; no firm D call. Germline-derived CDR1 and CDR2 are MNHEY and SMNVEV (reference sequence). The CDR3 totals 13 residues. Trimming removed 0 bases from V and 3 bases from J, with 6 bases in between. CDR3 loop: CASSLSHFYEQYF. The DNA for the CDR3 is TGTGCCAGCAGTTTATCCCATTTCTACGAGCAGTACTTC.

This clonotype was seen only a few times. Written as DNA, the CDR3 is TGTGCCATCAGTGGGATCCTAAACACTGAAGCTTTCTTT. Translated, it gives CAISGILNTEAFF. V is TRBV10-3 and J is TRBJ1-1; D remains ambiguous. Trimming removed 4 bases at V and 2 bases at J, with 8 bases between. In germline, CDR1 is ENHRY, CDR2 SYGVKD. The CDR3 consists of 13 residues.

The chain has TRBV28 and TRBJ2-7; D possibly matches TRBD1 or TRBD2 (5 bases each). The length of the CDR3 is 12 residues. The germline V gene encodes CDR1 MDHEN and CDR2 SYDVKM. Trimming took off 6 bases at V and 7 bases at J, with 13 bases between the two ends. This CDR3 reads CASRGTPGEQYF. The CDR3 DNA follows: TGTGCCAGCAGAGGGACCCCGGGGGAGCAGTACTTC.

This clonotype appeared a few times. The chain links TRBV7-9 to TRBJ2-2; TRBD1 is a possible D gene (5 bases). The CDR3 runs to 15 residues. The germline CDR1 and CDR2 sequences are SEHNR and FQNEAQ (reference sequence). Trimming took 5 bases from V and 3 from J, leaving 13 bases between them. The CDR3: CASSPRVQHTGELFF. CDR3 in DNA: TGTGCCAGCAGCCCCAGGGTCCAGCACACCGGGGAGCTGTTTTTT. Filled out from reference TRBV7-9 and TRBJ2-2, the complete variable domain reads DTGVSQNPRHKITKRGQNVTFRCDPISEHNRLYWYRQTLGQGPEFLTYFQNEAQLEKSRLLSDRFSAERPKGSFSTLEIQRTEQGDSAMYLCASSPRVQHTGELFFGEGSRLTVL.

The chain couples TRBV27 to TRBJ1-1; tentatively, D is TRBD1 (5 bases). Germline values: CDR1 MNHEY, CDR2 SMNVEV (reference sequence). The CDR3 totals 13 residues. The V gene lost 5 bases and the J gene lost 3 bases, with 10 bases spanning the gap. The CDR3 bases are TGTGCCAGCAGTGTGGACACTTACACTGAAGCTTTCTTT. Its translation is CASSVDTYTEAFF.

The chain carries TRBV18 and TRBJ1-1; tentative D call: TRBD1 (5 bases). The CDR3 has 13 amino acids. The V and J ends lost 2 bases and 8 bases respectively, with 12 bases between them. Germline V CDR1 and CDR2: KGHSH, LQKENI. For the CDR3, the DNA is TGTGCCAGCTCACCAATGTCAGGGACCGAAGCTTTCTTT. Its protein product is CASSPMSGTEAFF.

This clonotype has a count of ten or more. The chain combines TRBV7-2 with TRBJ1-2; D gene ambiguous. CDR3 length: 12 residues. Germline V gives CDR1 SGHTA, CDR2 FQGNSA. The germline V and J ends were trimmed by 5 bases and 4 bases, with 8 bases remaining between them. DNA of the CDR3: TGTGCCAGCAGCCTTAACGCCTATGGCTACACCTTC. It translates to CASSLNAYGYTF.

The V gene is TRBV24-1, the J gene TRBJ2-5; D is unclear. The length of the CDR3 is 13 residues. V was trimmed by 2 bases and J by 5 bases, leaving 8 bases between them. Germline V gene sequence: CDR1 KGHDR, CDR2 SFDVKD. The CDR3 sequence: CATSDYGVETQYF. The CDR3, as DNA: TGTGCCACCAGTGATTACGGCGTTGAGACCCAGTACTTC.

This sequence joins TRBV7-2 and TRBJ2-3, with D perhaps TRBD1 (5 bases). Trimming took off 5 bases at V and 1 base at J, with 13 bases between the two ends. The germline V gene encodes CDR1 SGHTA and CDR2 FQGNSA. The CDR3 consists of 15 residues. The CDR3 spells CASSPKLGGTDTQYF. For the CDR3, the DNA is TGTGCCAGCAGCCCTAAATTAGGGGGCACAGATACGCAGTATTTT.

This clonotype was found a few times. The V gene is TRBV2, the J gene TRBJ1-2; tentative D call: TRBD1 (5 bases). This CDR3 has 14 amino acids. The germline V gene encodes CDR1 SNHLY and CDR2 FYNNEI. The germline V and J ends were trimmed by 6 bases and 1 base, with 12 bases remaining between them. The CDR3 region is CASRADSLNYGYTF. For the CDR3, the DNA is TGTGCCAGCAGGGCCGACAGTCTTAACTATGGCTACACCTTC.

The chain is built from TRBV5-6 and TRBJ2-5; D is perhaps TRBD1 (6 bases). Trimming cost V 6 bases and J 7 bases, with 19 bases left between them. This CDR3 spans 14 amino acids. CDR1 SGHDT and CDR2 YYEEEE come from the germline V gene. The CDR3 loop is CASTLRTAWGTQYF. CDR3 bases: TGTGCCAGCACCCTTCGGACAGCATGGGGGACCCAGTACTTC. Variable domain in full (rest from reference TRBV5-6 and TRBJ2-5): DAGVTQSPTHLIKTRGQQVTLRCSPKSGHDTVSWYQQALGQGPQFIFQYYEEEERQRGNFPDRFSGHQFPNYSSELNVNALLLGDSALYLCASTLRTAWGTQYFGPGTRLLVL.

V usage is TRBV6-1 and J usage is TRBJ1-1; 8 bases line up with TRBD1. Germline V gene sequence: CDR1 MNHNS, CDR2 SASEGT. The ends lost 6 bases at V and 3 bases at J; junction bases unmatched: 9. This CDR3 region has 15 residues. The CDR3: CASRPPGQEYTEAFF. The CDR3 DNA reads as TGTGCCAGCAGACCTCCGGGACAGGAGTACACTGAAGCTTTCTTT.

At least ten counts were recorded for this clonotype. The J gene is TRBJ1-5, the V gene TRBV7-8; D is ambiguous. V was trimmed by 1 base and J by 2 bases, leaving 6 bases between them. CDR1 is SGHVS, CDR2 FQNEAQ, per germline. The CDR3 totals 14 residues. CDR3 nucleotide sequence: TGTGCCAGCAGCTTAGGTGAAGGCAATCAGCCCCAGCATTTT. This sequence encodes CASSLGEGNQPQHF.

This clonotype has just a few counts. The chain recombines TRBV2 with TRBJ2-7; weak D call: TRBD2 (5 bases). The CDR3 contains 15 residues. Germline CDR1 is SNHLY and CDR2 is FYNNEI. With 3 bases removed from V and 0 bases from J, the gap between germline ends came to 12 bases. The CDR3 is CASSESSYPSYEQYF. CDR3 nucleotide sequence: TGTGCCAGCAGTGAGTCTAGCTATCCCTCCTACGAGCAGTACTTC.

This clonotype was found many times. J is TRBJ2-1 and V is TRBV28, with D perhaps given as TRBD1 or TRBD2 (6 bases each). The CDR3 is 15 residues long. CDR1 is MDHEN and CDR2 is SYDVKM in the germline V gene. V was clipped by 4 bases and J by 2 bases, with 12 bases between them. The CDR3 is CASSYRASAYNEQFF. CDR3 DNA: TGTGCCAGCAGTTACAGGGCTAGCGCCTACAATGAGCAGTTCTTC.

J is TRBJ1-5 and V is TRBV23-1, with D perhaps matching TRBD1 (5 bases). TRBV23-1 is an ORF, and what it does is uncertain. This CDR3 spans 16 amino acids. The V and J ends lost 2 bases and 2 bases respectively, with 13 bases between them. The CDR3 is CASSQVSRGGNQPQHF. CDR3 bases: TGCGCCAGCAGTCAAGTTTCAAGGGGCGGCAATCAGCCCCAGCATTTT.

The CDR3: CASRLGGGNEQFF. CDR3 in DNA: TGTGCCAGCAGGTTGGGGGGGGGAAATGAGCAGTTCTTC. The chain links TRBV7-2 to TRBJ2-1, with TRBD2 matching 7 bases. Looked up from germline, CDR1 is SGHTA and CDR2 is FQGNSA. V lost 6 bases, J lost 7 bases, and 6 bases stayed unmatched. This CDR3 is built from 13 residues.

The V and J genes are TRBV15 and TRBJ2-7; TRBD2 might be the D (7 bases). Germline CDR1 reads LNHNV; CDR2 reads YYDKDF (reference sequence). With 3 bases removed from V and 2 bases from J, the gap between germline ends came to 14 bases. The CDR3 is 15 amino acids. CDR3 in amino acids: CATSRGGGGTYEQYF. The DNA for the CDR3 is TGTGCCACCAGCAGGGGGGGCGGGGGCACCTACGAGCAGTACTTC.

The sample holds many counts of this clonotype. The chain links TRBV7-2 to TRBJ2-5; perhaps TRBD2 as D (7 bases). CDR1 SGHTA and CDR2 FQGNSA come from the germline V gene. Between the trimmed V and J ends, which lost 4 bases and 5 bases, there was a span of 11 bases. This CDR3 spans 13 amino acids. CDR3 residues: CASSSRGGETQYF. The DNA for the CDR3 is TGTGCCAGCAGCTCAAGGGGGGGGGAGACCCAGTACTTC.

This sequence joins TRBV4-1 and TRBJ2-3; 7 bases are a match to TRBD1. This CDR3 region has 15 residues. Germline-derived CDR1 and CDR2 are MGHRA and YSYEKL. The V and J ends lost 4 bases and 4 bases, in that order; junction bases with no gene match: 8. This CDR3 reads CASSLTGQVADTQYF. The CDR3 DNA sequence: TGCGCCAGCAGCCTGACCGGACAGGTTGCAGATACGCAGTATTTT.

Many counts were recorded for this clonotype. This chain links TRBV7-2 with TRBJ2-5, with 11 bases identical to TRBD2. Per the germline V gene, CDR1 is SGHTA and CDR2 is FQGNSA. V shed 4 bases and J 1 base; nucleotides not matched to a gene: 14. This CDR3 has 19 amino acids. CDR3 sequence reads: CASSSGLAGGGGLQETQYF. CDR3 DNA sequence: TGTGCCAGCAGCTCAGGACTAGCGGGTGGAGGCGGGCTCCAAGAGACCCAGTACTTC.

The gene calls are TRBV19 and TRBJ1-1; D gene uncertain. CDR1 is LNHDA and CDR2 is SQIVND in the germline V gene (reference sequence). The CDR3 is 10 amino acids. V was cut by 8 bases and J by 7 bases, with 8 bases left in between. CDR3 loop: CASGINEAFF. In DNA, the CDR3 is TGTGCCAGTGGAATCAATGAAGCTTTCTTT.